This TCR beta chain was retrieved from a study of T cells in tumors after PD-1 blockade. Per the germline V gene, CDR1 is SEHNR and CDR2 is FQNEAQ (reference sequence). Deletions cut 2 bases from V and 4 bases from J, with 17 bases between. CDR3 length: 16 amino acids. Sequencing used immunoSEQ multiplex PCR; TCRdb keeps in-frame clones, though not all of them. The sample lists about 63,000 clones; 74% were seen once. This TCR derives from a human donor with basal cell carcinoma. The specimen was PBMCs, collected after anti-PD-1 treatment. This sequence joins TRBV7-9 and TRBJ2-5; D possibly corresponds to TRBD2 (6 bases). CDR3 region: CASSLWRAESLETQYF. The DNA for the CDR3 is TGTGCCAGCAGCTTATGGAGGGCGGAATCCTTAGAGACCCAGTACTTC.